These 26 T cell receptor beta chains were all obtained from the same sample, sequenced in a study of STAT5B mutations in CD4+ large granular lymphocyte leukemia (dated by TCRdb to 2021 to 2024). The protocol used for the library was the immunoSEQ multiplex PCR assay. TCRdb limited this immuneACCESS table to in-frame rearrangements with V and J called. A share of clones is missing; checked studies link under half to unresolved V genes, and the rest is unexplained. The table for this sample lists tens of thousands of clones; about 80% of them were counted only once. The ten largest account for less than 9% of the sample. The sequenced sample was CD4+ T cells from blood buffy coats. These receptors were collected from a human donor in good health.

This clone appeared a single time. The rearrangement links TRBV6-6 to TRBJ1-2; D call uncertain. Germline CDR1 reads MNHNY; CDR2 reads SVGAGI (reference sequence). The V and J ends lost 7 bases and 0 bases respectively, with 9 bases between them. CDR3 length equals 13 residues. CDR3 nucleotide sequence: TGTGCCAGCACCACGGGTGCTAACTATGGCTACACCTTC. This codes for CASTTGANYGYTF.

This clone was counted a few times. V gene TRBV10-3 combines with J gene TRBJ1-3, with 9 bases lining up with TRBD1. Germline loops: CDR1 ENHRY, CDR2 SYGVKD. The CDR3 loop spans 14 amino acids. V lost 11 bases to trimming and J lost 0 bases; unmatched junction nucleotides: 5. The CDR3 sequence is CAGKGQGSGNTIYF. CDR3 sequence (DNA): TGTGCCGGGAAGGGACAGGGCTCTGGAAACACCATATATTTT.

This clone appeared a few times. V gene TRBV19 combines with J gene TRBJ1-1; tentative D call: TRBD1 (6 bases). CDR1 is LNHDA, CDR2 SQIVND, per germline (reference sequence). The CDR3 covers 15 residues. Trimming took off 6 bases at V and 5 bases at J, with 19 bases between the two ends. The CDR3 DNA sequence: TGTGCCAGTAGCCATATGGGGGCCCCTCGGACTGAAGCTTTCTTT. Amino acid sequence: CASSHMGAPRTEAFF.

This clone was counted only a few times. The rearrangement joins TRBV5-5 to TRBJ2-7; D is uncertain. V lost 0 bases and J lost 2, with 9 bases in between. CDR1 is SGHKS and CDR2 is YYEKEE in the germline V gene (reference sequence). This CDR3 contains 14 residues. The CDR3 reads CASSLVLGAYEQYF. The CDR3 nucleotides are TGTGCCAGCAGCTTGGTGTTAGGCGCCTACGAGCAGTACTTC.

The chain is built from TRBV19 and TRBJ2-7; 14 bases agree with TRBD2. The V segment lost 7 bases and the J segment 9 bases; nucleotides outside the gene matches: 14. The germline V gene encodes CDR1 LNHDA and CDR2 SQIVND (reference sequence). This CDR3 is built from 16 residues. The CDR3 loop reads CASTPRPGLAGVWQYF. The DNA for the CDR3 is TGTGCCAGTACCCCGCGCCCGGGACTAGCGGGAGTTTGGCAGTACTTC.

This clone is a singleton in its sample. CDR3 DNA: TGTGCCAGCAGTTCCGCGGGGGTGAGCTCCTACGAGCAGTACTTC. Its protein is CASSSAGVSSYEQYF. The rearrangement uses TRBV7-2 and TRBJ2-7, with TRBD2 matching 7 bases. Losses at the gene ends were 6 bases for V and 0 bases for J; bases not matched to a gene: 8. Germline-derived CDR1 and CDR2 are SGHTA and FQGNSA. The CDR3 consists of 15 residues.

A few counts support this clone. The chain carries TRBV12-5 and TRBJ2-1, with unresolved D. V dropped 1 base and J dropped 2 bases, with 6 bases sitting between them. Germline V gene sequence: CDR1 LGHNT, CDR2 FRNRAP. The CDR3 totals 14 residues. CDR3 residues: CASGLGGTYNEQFF. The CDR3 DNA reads TGTGCTAGTGGTTTGGGTGGGACCTACAATGAGCAGTTCTTC.

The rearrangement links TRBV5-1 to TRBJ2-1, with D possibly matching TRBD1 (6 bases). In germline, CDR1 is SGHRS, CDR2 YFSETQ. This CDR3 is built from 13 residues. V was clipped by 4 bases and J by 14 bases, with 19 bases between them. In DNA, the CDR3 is TGCGCCAGCAGCATGCGACAGGCAGCAAGAGAGTTCTTC. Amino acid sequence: CASSMRQAAREFF.

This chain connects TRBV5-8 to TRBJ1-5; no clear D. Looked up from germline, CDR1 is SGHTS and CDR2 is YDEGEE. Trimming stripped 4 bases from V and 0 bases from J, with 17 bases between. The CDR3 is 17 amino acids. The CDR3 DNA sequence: TGTGCCAGCAGCCGGGAGGGCCAACCATATAGCAATCAGCCCCAGCATTTT. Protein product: CASSREGQPYSNQPQHF. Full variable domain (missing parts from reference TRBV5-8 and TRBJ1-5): EAGVTQSPTHLIKTRGQQATLRCSPISGHTSVYWYQQALGLGLQFLLWYDEGEERNRGNFPPRFSGRQFPNYSSELNVNALELEDSALYLCASSREGQPYSNQPQHFGDGTRLSIL.

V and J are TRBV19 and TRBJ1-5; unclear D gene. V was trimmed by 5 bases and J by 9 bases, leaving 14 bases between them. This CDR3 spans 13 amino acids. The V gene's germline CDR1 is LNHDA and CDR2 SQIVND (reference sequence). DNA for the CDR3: TGTGCCAGTAGTCCAACCTCCCATCGGCCCCAGCATTTT. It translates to CASSPTSHRPQHF.

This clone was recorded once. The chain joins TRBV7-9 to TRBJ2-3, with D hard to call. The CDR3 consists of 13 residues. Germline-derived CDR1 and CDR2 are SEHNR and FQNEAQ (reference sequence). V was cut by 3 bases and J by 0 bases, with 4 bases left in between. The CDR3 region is CASSFPSTDTQYF. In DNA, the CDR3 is TGTGCCAGCAGCTTCCCTAGCACAGATACGCAGTATTTT.

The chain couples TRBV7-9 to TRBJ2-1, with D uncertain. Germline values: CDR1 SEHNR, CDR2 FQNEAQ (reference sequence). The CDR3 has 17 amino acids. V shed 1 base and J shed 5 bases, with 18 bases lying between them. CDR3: CASSLGLWASVDNEQFF. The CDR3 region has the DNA TGTGCCAGCAGCTTAGGGTTGTGGGCGTCGGTTGACAATGAGCAGTTCTTC.

The CDR3 sequence is CASRWGSYEQYF. CDR3 nucleotides: TGTGCCAGCAGATGGGGCTCCTACGAGCAGTACTTC. This sequence joins TRBV11-2 and TRBJ2-7; the D is unclear. The V end lost 6 bases, the J end lost 0 bases, and 6 bases lay between the germline ends. The CDR3 length is 12 residues. CDR1 is SGHAT and CDR2 is FQNNGV in the germline V gene.

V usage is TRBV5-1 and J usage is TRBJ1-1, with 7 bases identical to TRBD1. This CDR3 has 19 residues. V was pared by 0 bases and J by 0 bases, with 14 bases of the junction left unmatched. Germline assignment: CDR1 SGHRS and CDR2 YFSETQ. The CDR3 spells CASSLGQGGLSSMNTEAFF. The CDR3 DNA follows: TGCGCCAGCAGCTTGGGCCAGGGGGGCCTTTCCTCCATGAACACTGAAGCTTTCTTT.

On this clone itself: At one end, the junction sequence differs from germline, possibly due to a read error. The CDR3 coding sequence is TGCAGCTTTGATACCGGACAGGGGTCATACAATGAGCAGTTCTTC. As protein: CSFDTGQGSYNEQFF. V usage is TRBV29-1 and J usage is TRBJ2-1; TRBD1 agrees at 9 bases. This CDR3 is built from 15 residues. From germline, CDR1 is SQVTM and CDR2 ANQGSEA.

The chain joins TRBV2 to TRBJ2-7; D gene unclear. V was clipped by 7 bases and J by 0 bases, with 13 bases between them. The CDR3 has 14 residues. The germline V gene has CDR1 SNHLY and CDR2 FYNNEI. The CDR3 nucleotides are TGTGCCAGCAAATCCGTATTAAACTCCTACGAGCAGTACTTC. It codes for CASKSVLNSYEQYF.

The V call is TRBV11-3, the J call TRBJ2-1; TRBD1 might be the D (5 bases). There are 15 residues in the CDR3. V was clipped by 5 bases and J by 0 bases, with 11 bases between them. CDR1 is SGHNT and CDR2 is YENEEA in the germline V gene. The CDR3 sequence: CASSLGQLSYNEQFF. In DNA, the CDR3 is TGTGCCAGCAGCCTGGGGCAGCTCTCCTACAATGAGCAGTTCTTC.

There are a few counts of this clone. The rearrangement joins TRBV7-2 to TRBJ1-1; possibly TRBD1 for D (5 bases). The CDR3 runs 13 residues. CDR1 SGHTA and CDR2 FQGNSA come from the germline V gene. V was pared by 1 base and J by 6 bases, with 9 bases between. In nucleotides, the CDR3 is TGTGCCAGCAGCTTAGTCAGGGAAGCTGAAGCTTTCTTT. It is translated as CASSLVREAEAFF.

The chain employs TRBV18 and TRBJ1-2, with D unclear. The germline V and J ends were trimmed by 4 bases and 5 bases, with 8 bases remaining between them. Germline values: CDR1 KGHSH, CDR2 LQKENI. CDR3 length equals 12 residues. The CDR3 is CASSQDGYGYTF. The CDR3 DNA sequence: TGTGCCAGCTCACAGGACGGATATGGCTACACCTTC.

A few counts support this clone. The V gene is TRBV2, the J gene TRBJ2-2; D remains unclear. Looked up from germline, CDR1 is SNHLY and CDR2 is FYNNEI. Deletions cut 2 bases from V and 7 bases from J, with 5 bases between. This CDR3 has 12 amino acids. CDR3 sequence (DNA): TGTGCCAGCAGTGAAATGGGCGGGGAGCTGTTTTTT. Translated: CASSEMGGELFF.

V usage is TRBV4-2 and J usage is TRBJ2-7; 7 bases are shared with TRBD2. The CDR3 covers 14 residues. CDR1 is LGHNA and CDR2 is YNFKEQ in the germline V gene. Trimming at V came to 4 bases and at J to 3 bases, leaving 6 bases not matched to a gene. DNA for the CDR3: TGTGCCAGCAGCCGGGGGACTATCGACTACGAGCAGTACTTC. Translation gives CASSRGTIDYEQYF.

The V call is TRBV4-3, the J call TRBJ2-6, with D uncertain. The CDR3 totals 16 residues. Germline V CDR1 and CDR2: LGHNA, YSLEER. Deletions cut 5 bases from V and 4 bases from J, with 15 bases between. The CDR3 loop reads CASSSGLGLGANVLTF. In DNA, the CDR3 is TGCGCCAGCAGCTCGGGTTTAGGTCTGGGGGCCAACGTCCTGACTTTC.

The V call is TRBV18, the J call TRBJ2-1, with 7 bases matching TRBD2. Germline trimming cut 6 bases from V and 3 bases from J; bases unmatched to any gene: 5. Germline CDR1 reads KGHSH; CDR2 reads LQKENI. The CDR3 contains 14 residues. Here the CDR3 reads CASSPGLSYNEQFF. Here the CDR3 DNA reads TGTGCCAGCTCCCCGGGACTAAGCTACAATGAGCAGTTCTTC.

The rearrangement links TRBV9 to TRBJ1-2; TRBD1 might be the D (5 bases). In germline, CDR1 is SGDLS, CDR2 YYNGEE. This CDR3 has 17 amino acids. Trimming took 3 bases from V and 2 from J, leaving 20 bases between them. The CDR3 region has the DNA TGTGCCAGCAGCGCAGGCATAGGGGTTTACCAAAACTATGGCTACACCTTC. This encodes CASSAGIGVYQNYGYTF.

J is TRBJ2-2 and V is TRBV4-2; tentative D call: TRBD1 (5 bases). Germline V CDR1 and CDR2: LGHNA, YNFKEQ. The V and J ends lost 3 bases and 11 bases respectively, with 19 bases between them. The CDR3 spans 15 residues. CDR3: CASSQVIDSRSELFF. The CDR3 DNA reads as TGTGCCAGCAGCCAGGTGATCGACAGTCGGAGCGAGCTGTTTTTT.

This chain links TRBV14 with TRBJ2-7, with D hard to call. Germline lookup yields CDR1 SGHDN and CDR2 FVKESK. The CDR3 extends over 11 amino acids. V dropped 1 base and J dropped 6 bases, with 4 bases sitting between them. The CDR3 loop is CASSQVSEQYF. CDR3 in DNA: TGTGCCAGCAGCCAAGTCTCCGAGCAGTACTTC.